A single sample gave rise to the 20 T cell receptor beta chains below, sequenced in a study of blood T cell repertoires in COVID-19 (dated by TCRdb to between 2020 and 2021). The library was obtained by the immunoSEQ multiplex PCR assay. The source is immuneACCESS, and TCRdb retained only in-frame sequences with V and J called. Part of the clones is not carried over; for the studies checked, unresolved V genes explain less than half of this, and the remainder is unexplained. For this sample the table gives 100,000 to 150,000 clones, of which about 88% were detected only once. The ten largest make up roughly 2.3% of the sample. The sequenced sample was PBMCs or T cells enriched from blood (not recorded which). These receptors were obtained from a woman aged 50 to 60 who had recovered from COVID-19.

This chain links TRBV5-6 with TRBJ2-5; D is possibly TRBD2 (6 bases). CDR1 and CDR2 from the germline V gene are SGHDT and YYEEEE. The CDR3 is made up of 14 amino acids. V dropped 2 bases and J dropped 7 bases, with 15 bases sitting between them. The CDR3 protein is CASSFRRGDGTQYF. The CDR3 nucleotides read TGTGCCAGCAGCTTTAGGCGGGGAGACGGGACCCAGTACTTC.

V usage is TRBV5-6 and J usage is TRBJ1-6, with D unclear. The germline gives CDR1 SGHDT, CDR2 YYEEEE. CDR3 length: 16 residues. V was pared by 0 bases and J by 0 bases, with 7 bases between. The CDR3 loop reads CASSLDGSSYNSPLHF. The CDR3 nucleotides are TGTGCCAGCAGCTTGGATGGGAGCTCCTATAATTCACCCCTCCACTTT.

The chain links TRBV7-5 to TRBJ2-5; the table's D call of TRBD2 was not tested on the DNA. TRBV7-5 is reported as a pseudogene. This CDR3 is built from 14 residues. The chain's CDR3 is CARSPSGGWKTQYF. The CDR3 nucleotides are TGTGCCAGAAGCCCCAGCGGGGGGTGGAAGACCCAGTACTTC.

The chain uses TRBV4-3 and TRBJ1-1; D is uncertain. Germline V CDR1 and CDR2: LGHNA, YSLEER. This CDR3 comprises 14 residues. V lost 0 bases and J 3 bases, leaving 8 bases between the germline ends. In DNA form, the CDR3 reads TGCGCCAGCAGCCAAGAAGCGAGTTACACTGAAGCTTTCTTT. Residues: CASSQEASYTEAFF.

The genes are TRBV10-3 and TRBJ2-1, with 7 nucleotides matching TRBD1. This CDR3 contains 13 residues. The germline gives CDR1 ENHRY, CDR2 SYGVKD. The V segment lost 4 bases and the J segment 5 bases; nucleotides outside the gene matches: 2. Written as DNA, the CDR3 is TGTGCCATCAGTGGGGGGACAGACAATGAGCAGTTCTTC. It is translated as CAISGGTDNEQFF.

V gene TRBV5-1 combines with J gene TRBJ1-6; unclear D gene. The germline V gene has CDR1 SGHRS and CDR2 YFSETQ. Trimming removed 0 bases at V and 0 bases at J, with 7 bases between. The CDR3 spans 16 residues. CDR3 bases: TGCGCCAGCAGCTTGGCGGGGAGCTCCTATAATTCACCCCTCCACTTT. The encoded protein is CASSLAGSSYNSPLHF. The entire variable domain, with the rest obtained from reference TRBV5-1 and TRBJ1-6, is as follows: KAGVTQTPRYLIKTRGQQVTLSCSPISGHRSVSWYQQTPGQGLQFLFEYFSETQRNKGNFPGRFSGRQFSNSRSEMNVSTLELGDSALYLCASSLAGSSYNSPLHFGNGTRLTVT.

This clone showed up just once. The chain joins TRBV11-3 to TRBJ2-4, with D possibly matching TRBD2 (6 bases). Germline CDR1 reads SGHNT; CDR2 reads YENEEA. The CDR3 loop spans 15 amino acids. Deletions cut 1 base from V and 3 bases from J, with 10 bases between. CDR3: CASSLAGVRKNIQYF. The CDR3 bases are TGTGCCAGCAGCTTAGCGGGGGTTCGCAAAAACATTCAGTACTTC.

The V call is TRBV5-4, the J call TRBJ1-2; D is possibly TRBD1 (5 bases). From germline, CDR1 is SGHNT and CDR2 YYREEE (reference sequence). The CDR3 runs 14 residues. The V gene lost 0 bases and the J gene lost 1 base, with 7 bases spanning the gap. The CDR3 loop is CASSLAGLNYGYTF. CDR3 nucleotide sequence: TGTGCCAGCAGCTTGGCGGGACTTAACTATGGCTACACCTTC.

The rearrangement links TRBV6-4 to TRBJ2-3, with TRBD2 identical over 9 bases. The V segment lost 3 bases and the J segment 3 bases; nucleotides outside the gene matches: 4. Germline-derived CDR1 and CDR2 are MRHNA and SNTAGT. The CDR3 has 15 residues. The DNA of the CDR3 is TGTGCCAGCAGTGAAGGCGGGGGGGGTACAGATACGCAGTATTTT. Translated, it gives CASSEGGGGTDTQYF.

The CDR3 region has the DNA TGTGCCAGCAGCCAAGCAACTAGCACAGATACGCAGTATTTT. This sequence encodes CASSQATSTDTQYF. V is TRBV3-1 (or the pseudogene TRBV3-2) and J is TRBJ2-3, with unresolved D. Germline V lookup: CDR1 LGHDT, CDR2 YNNKEL (reference sequence). Trimming took 1 base from V and 0 from J, leaving 5 bases between them. CDR3 length: 14 residues.

The V and J genes are TRBV12-3 or TRBV12-4 and TRBJ1-1; D possibly corresponds to TRBD1 (6 bases). The V gene lost 7 bases and the J gene lost 6 bases, with 15 bases spanning the gap. This CDR3 has 13 residues. CDR3 loop: CASTRMGAPEAFF. CDR3 sequence (DNA): TGTGCCAGCACGCGCATGGGGGCCCCTGAAGCTTTCTTT.

The V and J genes are TRBV24-1 and TRBJ2-1; 10 bases match TRBD1. The V gene end was trimmed by 6 bases and the J gene end by 8 bases; junction bases not matched to a gene: 12. The length of the CDR3 is 16 residues. Germline assignment: CDR1 KGHDR and CDR2 SFDVKD. Here the CDR3 reads CATSPRMGTGVHEQFF. DNA for the CDR3: TGTGCCACCAGTCCGCGCATGGGGACAGGGGTACATGAGCAGTTCTTC.

The gene calls are TRBV24-1 and TRBJ2-1; TRBD1 might be the D (5 bases). The CDR3 has 12 amino acids. The V end lost 2 bases, the J end lost 8 bases, and 6 bases lay between the germline ends. Germline CDR1 and CDR2: KGHDR and SFDVKD. The CDR3 protein is CATSDSRDEQFF. The CDR3 bases are TGTGCCACCAGTGATTCCAGGGATGAGCAGTTCTTC.

V and J are TRBV5-8 and TRBJ2-4, with TRBD2 as a possible D gene (5 bases). Deletions cut 1 base from V and 4 bases from J, with 15 bases between. CDR3 length equals 16 residues. The germline gives CDR1 SGHTS, CDR2 YDEGEE. The CDR3 DNA is TGTGCCAGCAGCTTGACACCGACTACACCGAAAAACATTCAGTACTTC. It encodes CASSLTPTTPKNIQYF.

This clone was counted a single time. The rearrangement joins TRBV3-1 (or the pseudogene TRBV3-2) to TRBJ2-4; 7 bases agree with TRBD1. CDR3 length equals 18 residues. Germline V lookup: CDR1 LGHDT, CDR2 YNNKEL (reference sequence). The ends lost 6 bases at V and 0 bases at J; junction bases unmatched: 14. The CDR3 DNA sequence: TGTGCCAGCAGACTGATATACGGGACAGCAGCAGCCAAAAACATTCAGTACTTC. This gives the protein CASRLIYGTAAAKNIQYF.

The V call is TRBV5-5, the J call TRBJ1-5; TRBD1 matches 8 bases. CDR1 is SGHKS and CDR2 is YYEKEE in the germline V gene (reference sequence). The CDR3 has 15 residues. V dropped 4 bases and J dropped 2; count of bases not matched to a gene: 5. CDR3 loop: CASSGPGQGNQPQHF. The CDR3, as DNA: TGTGCCAGCAGCGGTCCGGGACAGGGCAATCAGCCCCAGCATTTT.

This clone was picked up one time. The chain employs TRBV11-2 and TRBJ2-7; the D is unclear. This CDR3 contains 13 residues. V was cut by 0 bases and J by 1 base, with 4 bases left in between. CDR1 is SGHAT and CDR2 is FQNNGV in the germline V gene. The CDR3 region is CASSLDPSYEQYF. CDR3 DNA: TGTGCCAGCAGCTTAGACCCGTCCTACGAGCAGTACTTC.

The rearrangement joins TRBV11-2 to TRBJ2-7, with D perhaps TRBD2 (6 bases). The CDR3 is 14 residues long. The germline V and J ends were trimmed by 6 bases and 2 bases, with 14 bases remaining between them. Germline V gene lookup returns CDR1 SGHAT and CDR2 FQNNGV. DNA for the CDR3: TGTGCCAGCAGTAACCGGGACTTTACCTACGAGCAGTACTTC. Protein product: CASSNRDFTYEQYF.

DNA for the CDR3: TGTGCCAGCAGTGAAGGGACAGCTAACACTGAAGCTTTCTTT. Translation gives CASSEGTANTEAFF. The chain joins TRBV6-1 to TRBJ1-1, with a weak D call TRBD1 (6 bases). Trimming took 1 base from V and 2 from J, leaving 8 bases between them. The length of the CDR3 is 14 residues. Germline V gene sequence: CDR1 MNHNS, CDR2 SASEGT.

This clone was observed once. The CDR3 nucleotides read TGTGCCAGCAGGGGATATCGGCTAGCGGGGGGGCGGGCCACAGATACGCAGTATTTT. It codes for CASRGYRLAGGRATDTQYF. The chain combines TRBV11-2 with TRBJ2-3; 12 bases match TRBD2. Germline CDR1 SGHAT, CDR2 FQNNGV. The V gene end was trimmed by 6 bases and the J gene end by 2 bases; junction bases not matched to a gene: 15. This CDR3 region has 19 residues. Filled out from reference TRBV11-2 and TRBJ2-3, the complete variable domain reads EAGVAQSPRYKIIEKRQSVAFWCNPISGHATLYWYQQILGQGPKLLIQFQNNGVVDDSQLPKDRFSAERLKGVDSTLKIQPAKLEDSAVYLCASRGYRLAGGRATDTQYFGPGTRLTVL.